This T cell receptor beta chain emerged from a study of cytomegalovirus exposure and HLA in healthy donors. Study summary: The same platform as the approximately 730 first-cohort repertoires was used for the 120 validation repertoires, a later analysis reported. Regarding the study as a whole: Under in vitro conditions, three CMV-associated chains were confirmed as specific for CMV antigens. Despite most TCR sequences being rare, some public TCRs occurred in many donors.

A note on this clone: Its target is not known.

This CDR3 is 14 amino acids long. J gave up 8 bases and V 5 bases, and 8 bases lay outside the gene matches. Germline-derived CDR1 and CDR2 are MDHEN and SYDVKM. This table comes from immunoSEQ multiplex PCR, and its TCRdb copy is limited to in-frame clones, with some not included. The data show about 160,000 clones, around 89% seen once. The receptor was derived from a man aged 18-30 years in good health and CMV-seronegative. The specimen sequenced was PBMCs. The rearrangement uses TRBV28 and TRBJ1-5, with TRBD1 identical over 8 bases. The CDR3, as DNA: TGTGCCAGCAGTAGTACAGGGGGTTTGGAGCCCCAGCATTTT. Its translation is CASSSTGGLEPQHF. Complete variable domain (other parts from reference TRBV28 and TRBJ1-5): DVKVTQSSRYLVKRTGEKVFLECVQDMDHENMFWYRQDPGLGLRLIYFSYDVKMKEKGDIPEGYSVSREKKERFSLILESASTNQTSMYLCASSSTGGLEPQHFGDGTRLSIL.